The rows below give T cell receptor beta chains drawn from one sample of a study of vaccination and CD4 T cells after COVID-19. TCRdb re-called the PCR reads with MiXCR, one entry per CDR3 protein. The sample has fewer than 25,000 distinct CDR3 sequences; approximately 38% are singletons. These receptors lack a known antigen. The sample in question was CD4+ T cells from blood, cultured in vitro, obtained about 7 months after SARS-CoV-2 vaccination. All receptors come from a human donor who had recovered from COVID-19. Both conserved end residues are part of each CDR3. The order of the fields is clone size, D gene, V gene, J gene, CDR3 DNA, CDR3 protein. The D gene is left open where the match is weak. Rows give clone size only sometimes, using once, few, many, or a class for an expanded clone.

>NA|TRBD1|TRBV12-3/TRBV12-4|TRBJ1-5
TGTGCCAGCAGCCAGGAGACAGGGGGCAATCAGCCCCAGCATTTT
CASSQETGGNQPQHF
>NA|TRBD2|TRBV10-3|TRBJ2-2
TGTGCCATCAGACCAGCGGGAGGGAACACCGGGGAGCTGTTTTTT
CAIRPAGGNTGELFF
>few|TRBD2|TRBV20-1|TRBJ2-1
TGCAGTGCTAGAGCTAGCGGGAGCCTTTCCTACAATGAGCAGTTCTTC
CSARASGSLSYNEQFF
>few|TRBD2|TRBV7-9|TRBJ2-1
TGTGCCAGCAGCCAAGAGCTAGCGGGAGGGCAGTTCTTC
CASSQELAGGQFF
>NA|NA|TRBV28|TRBJ2-1
TGTGCCAGCAGTCATCATGCGGGGAACAATGAGCAGTTCTTC
CASSHHAGNNEQFF
>NA|NA|TRBV2|TRBJ2-7
TGTGCCAGCAGTATGGGGGAGAATCATCACGAGCAGTACTTC
CASSMGENHHEQYF
>NA|TRBD1|TRBV7-9|TRBJ1-1
TGTGCCAGCAGCTCTCCGGGACAGGGTCTCCTTGAAGCTTTCTTT
CASSSPGQGLLEAFF
>NA|NA|TRBV28|TRBJ1-1
TGTGCCAGCAGACAACCCGGCTGGAACGGAGTGAACACTGAAGCTTTCTTT
CASRQPGWNGVNTEAFF
>NA|TRBD2|TRBV28|TRBJ2-5
TGTGCCAGCAGTTGGATAGCGGGAGGTGTAGAGACCCAGTACTTC
CASSWIAGGVETQYF
>NA|TRBD1|TRBV6-2/TRBV6-3|TRBJ1-1
TGTGCCAGCAGTTCCCCGGACAGGACGAACACTGAAGCTTTCTTT
CASSSPDRTNTEAFF
>few|NA|TRBV24-1|TRBJ2-1
TGTGCCACCAGTGATTTAGGCATTGAGCAGTTCTTC
CATSDLGIEQFF
>NA|TRBD2|TRBV6-1|TRBJ2-1
TGTGCCAGCAGTGCACTAGCGGGCTCCTACAATGAGCAGTTCTTC
CASSALAGSYNEQFF
>NA|NA|TRBV20-1|TRBJ2-5
TGCAGTGCTAGACTAGGTGTGAGGGAGACCCAGTACTTC
CSARLGVRETQYF
>few|NA|TRBV7-6|TRBJ2-3
TGTGCCAGCAGCCCGAGTTGGGATGACACAGATACGCAGTATTTT
CASSPSWDDTDTQYF
>NA|NA|TRBV20-1|TRBJ1-5
TGCAGTGCTAGACCCGGGGGCCAAGAAGCTCAGCCCCAGCATTTT
CSARPGGQEAQPQHF
>few|NA|TRBV6-1|TRBJ1-5
TGTGCCAGCACGGTCGGGGGCCTCGGGGGTCAGCCCCAGCATTTT
CASTVGGLGGQPQHF
>NA|TRBD2|TRBV7-2|TRBJ2-2
TGTGCCAGCAGCTTCGGACTAGCTTTCGCCGGGGAGCTGTTTTTT
CASSFGLAFAGELFF
>NA|NA|TRBV7-2|TRBJ2-3
TGTGCCAGCAGCTTAGGGTCAGGGGCGCCTAGCACAGATACGCAGTATTTT
CASSLGSGAPSTDTQYF
>NA|TRBD1|TRBV20-1|TRBJ2-2
TGCAGTGCTAGAGACCCCGGACAGGGGAACACCGGGGAGCTGTTTTTT
CSARDPGQGNTGELFF
>NA|NA|TRBV28|TRBJ1-1
TGTGCCAGCAGTTCGCGGCCACAGAACACTGAAGCTTTCTTT
CASSSRPQNTEAFF
>NA|TRBD2|TRBV20-1|TRBJ2-5
TGCAGTGGTATAGCGGGGTTGCCCCAAGAGACCCAGTACTTC
CSGIAGLPQETQYF
>NA|NA|TRBV6-2/TRBV6-3|TRBJ2-1
TGTGCCAGCAGTTACGTAGGAGGGAGATCCTACAATGAGCAGTTCTTC
CASSYVGGRSYNEQFF
>NA|NA|TRBV7-2|TRBJ2-3
TGTGCCAGCAGCTTAGGGGGAGCTGTAGATACGCAGTATTTT
CASSLGGAVDTQYF
>NA|NA|TRBV20-1|TRBJ1-3
TGCAGTGCTAGTTTACCTAATCAGGGAGGAAACACCATATATTTT
CSASLPNQGGNTIYF
>once|TRBD1|TRBV2|TRBJ2-1
TGTGCCAGCAGTTTGACGGACAGGGGGACCAATGAGCAGTTCTTC
CASSLTDRGTNEQFF
>NA|TRBD2|TRBV6-1|TRBJ2-5
TGTGCCAGCAGACCAGCGGGAGGGGCACAAGAGACCCAGTACTTC
CASRPAGGAQETQYF
>once|TRBD1|TRBV19|TRBJ2-7
TGTGCCACTCTACCCCACCACCCGGGACAGGGTTCATACGAGCAGTACTTC
CATLPHHPGQGSYEQYF
>NA|NA|TRBV20-1|TRBJ2-3
TGCAGTGCTGAGCTCGAAGATACGCAGTATTTT
CSAELEDTQYF